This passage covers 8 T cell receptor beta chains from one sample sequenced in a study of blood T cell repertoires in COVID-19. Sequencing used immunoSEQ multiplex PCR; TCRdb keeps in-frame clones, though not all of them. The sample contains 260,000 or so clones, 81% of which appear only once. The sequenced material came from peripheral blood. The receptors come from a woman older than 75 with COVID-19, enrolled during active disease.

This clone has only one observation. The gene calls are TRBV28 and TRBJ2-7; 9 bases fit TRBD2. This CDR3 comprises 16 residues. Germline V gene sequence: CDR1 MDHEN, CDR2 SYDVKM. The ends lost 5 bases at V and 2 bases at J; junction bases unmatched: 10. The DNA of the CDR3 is TGTGCCAGCAGTGCCCCCGGTAGCGGGAGTCCCTACGAGCAGTACTTC. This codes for CASSAPGSGSPYEQYF.

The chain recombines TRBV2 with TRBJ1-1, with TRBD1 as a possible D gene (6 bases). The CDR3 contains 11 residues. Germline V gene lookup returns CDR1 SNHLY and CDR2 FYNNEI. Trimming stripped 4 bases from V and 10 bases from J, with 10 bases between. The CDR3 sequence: CASSAGGTAFF. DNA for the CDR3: TGTGCCAGCAGTGCGGGGGGCACAGCTTTCTTT. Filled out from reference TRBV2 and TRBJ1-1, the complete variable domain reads EPEVTQTPSHQVTQMGQEVILRCVPISNHLYFYWYRQILGQKVEFLVSFYNNEISEKSEIFDDQFSVERPDGSNFTLKIRSTKLEDSAMYFCASSAGGTAFFGQGTRLTVV.

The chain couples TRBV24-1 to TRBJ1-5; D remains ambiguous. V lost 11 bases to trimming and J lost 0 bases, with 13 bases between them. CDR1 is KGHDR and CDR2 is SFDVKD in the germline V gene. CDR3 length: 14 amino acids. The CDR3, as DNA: TGTGCCAGTGGGAGTAGTTATAGCAATCAGCCCCAGCATTTT. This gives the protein CASGSSYSNQPQHF.

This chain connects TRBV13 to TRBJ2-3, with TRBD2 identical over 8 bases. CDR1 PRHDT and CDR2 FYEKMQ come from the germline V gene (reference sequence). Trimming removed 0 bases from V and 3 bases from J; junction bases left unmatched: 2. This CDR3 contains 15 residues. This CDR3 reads CASSLGGTRTDTQYF. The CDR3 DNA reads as TGTGCCAGCAGCTTAGGAGGGACTAGAACAGATACGCAGTATTTT.

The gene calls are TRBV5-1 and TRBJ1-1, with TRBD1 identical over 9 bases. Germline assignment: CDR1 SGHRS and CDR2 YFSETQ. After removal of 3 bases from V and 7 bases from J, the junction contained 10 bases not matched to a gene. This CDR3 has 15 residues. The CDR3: CASSSSGQGRSEAFF. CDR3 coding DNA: TGCGCCAGCAGCTCGTCGGGACAGGGACGTAGTGAAGCTTTCTTT. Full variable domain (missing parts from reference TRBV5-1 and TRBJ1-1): KAGVTQTPRYLIKTRGQQVTLSCSPISGHRSVSWYQQTPGQGLQFLFEYFSETQRNKGNFPGRFSGRQFSNSRSEMNVSTLELGDSALYLCASSSSGQGRSEAFFGQGTRLTVV.

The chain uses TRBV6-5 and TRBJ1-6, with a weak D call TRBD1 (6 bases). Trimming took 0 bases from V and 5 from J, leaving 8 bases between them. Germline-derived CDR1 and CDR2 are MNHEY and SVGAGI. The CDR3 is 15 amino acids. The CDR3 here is CASSYSDSHNSPLHF. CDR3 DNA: TGTGCCAGCAGTTACTCGGACAGTCATAATTCACCCCTCCACTTT.

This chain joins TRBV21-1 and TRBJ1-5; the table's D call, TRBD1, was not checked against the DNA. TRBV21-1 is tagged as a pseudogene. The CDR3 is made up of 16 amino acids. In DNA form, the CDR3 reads TGTGCCAGCAGCAAATCCCGGGACATTCTTTATCAGCCCCAGCATTTT. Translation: CASSKSRDILYQPQHF.

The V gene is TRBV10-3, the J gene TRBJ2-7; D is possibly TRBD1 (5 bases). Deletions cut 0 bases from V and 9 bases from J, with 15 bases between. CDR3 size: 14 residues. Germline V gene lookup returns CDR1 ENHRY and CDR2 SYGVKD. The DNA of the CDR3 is TGTGCCATCAGTGAGTCCGGGCAGGGAATTGGGCAGTACTTC. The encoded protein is CAISESGQGIGQYF.